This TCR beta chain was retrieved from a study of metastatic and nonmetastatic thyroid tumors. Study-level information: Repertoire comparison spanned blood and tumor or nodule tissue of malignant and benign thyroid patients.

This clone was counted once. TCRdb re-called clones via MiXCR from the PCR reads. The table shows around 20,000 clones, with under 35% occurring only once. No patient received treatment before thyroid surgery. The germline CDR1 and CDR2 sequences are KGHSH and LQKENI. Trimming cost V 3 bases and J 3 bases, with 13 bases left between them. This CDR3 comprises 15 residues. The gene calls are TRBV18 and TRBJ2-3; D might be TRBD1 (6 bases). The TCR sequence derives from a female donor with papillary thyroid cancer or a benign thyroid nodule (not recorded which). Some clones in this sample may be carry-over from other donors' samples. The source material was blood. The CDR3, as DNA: TGTGCCAGCTCACCGGGGACACCCCTTACAGATACGCAGTATTTT. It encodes CASSPGTPLTDTQYF.